These 15 T cell receptor beta chains were sequenced from one sample in a study of cytomegalovirus exposure and HLA in healthy donors. The PCR contained 60 Vbeta and 13 Jbeta primers. Method: immunoSEQ multiplex PCR; TCRdb's copy keeps in-frame clones and lacks some. The data show roughly 120,000 clones, with 80% to 85% seen just once and roughly 23% held by the top ten. The material sequenced was PBMCs. The receptor set was obtained from a man younger than 45 in good health and CMV-seropositive.

The chain is built from TRBV5-5 and TRBJ2-7; TRBD1 is a possible D gene (6 bases). CDR1 and CDR2 from the germline V gene are SGHKS and YYEKEE (reference sequence). V was cut by 1 base and J by 4 bases, with 12 bases left in between. The CDR3 contains 14 residues. The CDR3 reads CASSLSQGMYEQYV. CDR3 bases: TGTGCCAGCAGCTTGAGTCAGGGGATGTACGAGCAGTACGTC.

V usage is TRBV28 and J usage is TRBJ1-3; TRBD1 matches 7 bases. Germline loops: CDR1 MDHEN, CDR2 SYDVKM. Trimming removed 5 bases from V and 2 bases from J; junction bases left unmatched: 3. There are 14 residues in the CDR3. The CDR3 here is CASSLTGTGNTIYF. As DNA, the CDR3 is TGTGCCAGCAGTCTGACAGGGACTGGAAACACCATATATTTT.

The rearrangement links TRBV28 to TRBJ1-1, with D maybe TRBD1 (5 bases). Germline V gene data show CDR1 as MDHEN and CDR2 as SYDVKM. Trimming took off 5 bases at V and 1 base at J, with 11 bases between the two ends. The CDR3 has 14 amino acids. DNA for the CDR3: TGTGCCAGCAGTCTTACAGGTTGGAACACTGAAGCTTTCTTT. Its protein product is CASSLTGWNTEAFF.

The gene calls are TRBV5-1 and TRBJ2-3; TRBD2 agrees at 13 bases. Per the germline V gene, CDR1 is SGHRS and CDR2 is YFSETQ. The CDR3 extends over 17 amino acids. The trim removed 4 bases at V and 0 bases at J, leaving 5 bases unmatched. Here the CDR3 reads CASSTAGLAGSTDTQYF. The CDR3 DNA reads as TGCGCCAGCAGCACCGCGGGACTAGCGGGGAGCACAGATACGCAGTATTTT.

V gene TRBV18 combines with J gene TRBJ1-6; a possible D gene is TRBD1 (5 bases). Trimming took 1 base from V and 8 from J, leaving 18 bases between them. Germline V gene data show CDR1 as KGHSH and CDR2 as LQKENI. The CDR3 is made up of 17 amino acids. In DNA, the CDR3 is TGTGCCAGCTCACCACAGGTCCCAGGGTCATCGGATTCACCCCTCCACTTT. Translating it yields CASSPQVPGSSDSPLHF. Filled out from reference TRBV18 and TRBJ1-6, the complete variable domain reads NAGVMQNPRHLVRRRGQEARLRCSPMKGHSHVYWYRQLPEEGLKFMVYLQKENIIDESGMPKERFSAEFPKEGPSILRIQQVVRGDSAAYFCASSPQVPGSSDSPLHFGNGTRLTVT.

This clone was counted only a few times. The V gene is TRBV5-1, the J gene TRBJ2-2; no clear D. With 2 bases removed from V and 7 bases from J, the gap between germline ends came to 9 bases. Germline CDR1 reads SGHRS; CDR2 reads YFSETQ. CDR3 size: 13 residues. This CDR3 is CASSFQSRGELFF. CDR3 in DNA: TGCGCCAGCAGCTTCCAGTCCCGCGGGGAGCTGTTTTTT.

J is TRBJ1-5 and V is TRBV7-8; TRBD1 is a possible D gene (5 bases). V lost 10 bases and J lost 3, with 19 bases in between. This CDR3 has 15 amino acids. Germline lookup yields CDR1 SGHVS and CDR2 FQNEAQ. Here the CDR3 DNA reads TGTGCCACCCGGCCGGGGGAGCCCCTCAATCAGCCCCAGCATTTT. It is translated as CATRPGEPLNQPQHF.

Only a few counts were recorded for this clone. The V and J genes are TRBV4-2 and TRBJ2-7; maybe TRBD1 (7 bases). Germline V gene lookup returns CDR1 LGHNA and CDR2 YNFKEQ. This CDR3 has 15 residues. The V and J ends lost 0 bases and 2 bases respectively, with 11 bases between them. The CDR3 DNA reads as TGTGCCAGCAGCCAAGACAGGGGGGCCCCCTACGAGCAGTACTTC. Amino acids: CASSQDRGAPYEQYF.

The V and J genes are TRBV4-2 and TRBJ1-5; maybe TRBD1 (5 bases). The CDR3 runs 14 residues. The V gene's germline CDR1 is LGHNA and CDR2 YNFKEQ. V lost 0 bases and J 8 bases, leaving 11 bases between the germline ends. The CDR3 here is CASSQDWGAEPQHF. The CDR3 DNA reads TGTGCCAGCAGCCAAGATTGGGGCGCGGAGCCCCAGCATTTT.

The V and J genes are TRBV28 and TRBJ2-5; TRBD1 matches at 8 bases. The CDR3 runs to 14 residues. After removal of 3 bases from V and 1 base from J, the junction contained 1 base not matched to a gene. CDR1 MDHEN and CDR2 SYDVKM come from the germline V gene. CDR3 nucleotide sequence: TGTGCCAGCAGTTTCCAGGGGGCCCAAGAGACCCAGTACTTC. Encoded protein: CASSFQGAQETQYF.

The chain links TRBV27 to TRBJ2-7, with a weak D call TRBD1 (6 bases). With 4 bases removed from V and 0 bases from J, the gap between germline ends came to 22 bases. Germline values: CDR1 MNHEY, CDR2 SMNVEV (reference sequence). This CDR3 contains 18 residues. The chain's CDR3 is CASSSLLRYRASSYEQYF. The CDR3 DNA reads TGTGCCAGCAGTTCCCTCCTGCGGTACAGGGCCAGCTCCTACGAGCAGTACTTC.

This chain's CDR3 is CASSLDRGATNEKLFF. In nucleotides, the CDR3 is TGTGCCAGCAGCTTAGACAGGGGCGCAACTAATGAAAAACTGTTTTTT. The chain carries TRBV7-2 and TRBJ1-4, with 7 bases identical to TRBD1. Germline trimming cut 1 base from V and 0 bases from J; bases unmatched to any gene: 2. CDR1 and CDR2 (germline): SGHTA, FQGNSA. The CDR3 sequence is 16 residues long.

A few counts support this clone. The V and J genes are TRBV27 and TRBJ2-1; 9 bases match TRBD1. Germline trimming cut 5 bases from V and 7 bases from J; bases unmatched to any gene: 15. The CDR3 extends over 17 amino acids. Germline-derived CDR1 and CDR2 are MNHEY and SMNVEV (reference sequence). CDR3 region: CASSPLTGGQWYNEQFF. Written as DNA, the CDR3 is TGTGCCAGCAGTCCCCTGACAGGGGGACAATGGTATAATGAGCAGTTCTTC.

J is TRBJ1-1 and V is TRBV28; D remains unclear. The CDR3 runs 11 residues. The ends were cut back, 5 bases at V and 11 bases at J, with 12 bases in the middle. From germline, CDR1 is MDHEN and CDR2 SYDVKM. The CDR3 sequence: CASSLSTRAFF. The DNA of the CDR3 is TGTGCCAGCAGTCTTTCCACGAGGGCTTTCTTT.

This clone was observed once. CDR3 amino acids: CASSTVLAGDTQYF. As DNA, the CDR3 is TGTGCCAGTAGTACAGTACTAGCGGGAGATACGCAGTATTTT. The chain links TRBV19 to TRBJ2-3, with 9 nucleotides matching TRBD2. The J segment lost 5 bases and the V segment lost 4 bases, leaving 4 bases of the junction unmatched. The CDR3 consists of 14 residues. Germline V gives CDR1 LNHDA, CDR2 SQIVND (reference sequence).